This T cell receptor (beta chain) was sequenced for a study of blood T cell repertoires in COVID-19. In the study overall: PBMCs, B-cell-depleted T cells, or T cells were the source of the cDNA or gDNA that made up the material.

Sequenced by immunoSEQ multiplex PCR; TCRdb stores in-frame clones only, minus some. The sample has roughly 440,000 clones, 88% seen once. Followed over time, Seattle patients had been enrolled while infection was active. The germline gives CDR1 LNHDA, CDR2 SQIVND (reference sequence). Deletions cut 5 bases from V and 1 base from J, with 20 bases between. CDR3 size: 18 residues. This chain uses TRBV19 with TRBJ2-2, with a tentative D call TRBD1 (6 bases). Sample: peripheral blood. This TCR was sampled from a woman aged 50 to 60 with COVID-19, enrolled during active disease. CDR3 coding DNA: TGTGCCAGTAGTGTCCGACGGGGACACCTTGGGAACACCGGGGAGCTGTTTTTT. Its translation: CASSVRRGHLGNTGELFF.